Listed below are T cell receptor beta chains from one sample, sequenced in a study of PD-L1 blockade in urothelial cancer. Produced via immunoSEQ multiplex PCR; TCRdb's table is partial and in-frame only. Among 130,000 or so clones listed, less than 85% were seen once. Specimen: PBMCs, collected around atezolizumab (anti-PD-L1) treatment. Every receptor here comes from a man aged 45-65 years with urothelial cancer. Both conserved end residues are part of each CDR3. Each record gives: CDR3 length, D gene, clone size, J gene, V gene, CDR3 protein, CDR3 DNA. A D gene is named only where the DNA matches it firmly. Some rows have no size entry. The others give once, few or many, or a class for an expanded clone.

13 | TRBD2 | - | TRBJ2-7 | TRBV10-3 | CAISLAGDYEQYF | TGTGCCATCAGCCTAGCGGGAGACTACGAGCAGTACTTC
15 | - | - | TRBJ2-7 | TRBV27 | CASSSIQGFSYEQYF | TGTGCCAGCAGTTCTATACAGGGTTTCTCCTACGAGCAGTACTTC
15 | TRBD1 | - | TRBJ2-7 | TRBV28 | CASRLGQGLTYEQYF | TGTGCCAGCAGACTGGGACAGGGGCTCACCTACGAGCAGTACTTC
13 | - | - | TRBJ2-7 | TRBV6-1 | CASSKSRANEQYF | TGTGCCAGTTCAAAGTCGAGGGCGAACGAGCAGTACTTC
13 | - | - | TRBJ2-7 | TRBV28 | CATRLGWSREQYF | TGTGCCACCCGTTTAGGATGGAGTCGCGAGCAGTACTTC
15 | - | - | TRBJ2-1 | TRBV19 | CASSIQGWRGNEQFF | TGTGCCAGTAGTATACAGGGGTGGAGAGGCAATGAGCAGTTCTTC
14 | TRBD1 | many | TRBJ1-1 | TRBV6-1 | CASSEDRGDTEAFF | TGTGCCAGCAGTGAAGACAGGGGAGACACTGAAGCTTTCTTT
18 | - | - | TRBJ2-2 | TRBV7-6 | CASSLAYSWGAGTGELFF | TGTGCCAGCAGCTTAGCGTATAGTTGGGGAGCCGGAACCGGGGAGCTGTTTTTT
12 | TRBD2 | - | TRBJ2-2 | TRBV30 | CARGRAAGELFF | TGTGCCCGAGGGAGGGCCGCCGGGGAGCTGTTTTTT
14 | - | - | TRBJ1-2 | TRBV7-9 | CASSPLERTGGYTF | TGTGCCAGCAGCCCCCTTGAGCGGACGGGAGGCTACACCTTC
15 | TRBD2 | - | TRBJ2-5 | TRBV6-6 | CASSYQRGAQETQYF | TGTGCCAGCAGTTACCAGCGGGGGGCCCAAGAGACCCAGTACTTC
15 | TRBD1 | - | TRBJ1-2 | TRBV6-5 | CASSYHGQGNYGYTF | TGTGCCAGCAGTTACCACGGACAGGGTAACTATGGCTACACCTTC
14 | - | - | TRBJ2-1 | TRBV19 | CASSIQGNNDEQFF | TGTGCCAGTAGTATTCAGGGAAACAACGATGAGCAGTTCTTC
16 | TRBD2 | - | TRBJ2-3 | TRBV7-7 | CASSRGLAVSTDTQYF | TGTGCTAGCAGCAGGGGACTAGCCGTTAGCACAGATACGCAGTATTTT
16 | TRBD1 | - | TRBJ1-1 | TRBV7-9 | CASSFPQGAGNTEAFF | TGTGCCAGCAGCTTCCCACAGGGGGCAGGAAACACTGAAGCTTTCTTT
15 | - | few | TRBJ1-3 | TRBV9 | CASSVGHDSGNTIYF | TGTGCCAGCAGCGTAGGACACGACTCTGGAAACACCATATATTTT
14 | - | once | TRBJ2-3 | TRBV18 | CASPLIGGTDTQYF | TGTGCCAGCCCTCTAATCGGGGGCACAGATACGCAGTATTTT
14 | - | - | TRBJ1-1 | TRBV6-5 | CASSYREMNTEAFF | TGTGCCAGCAGTTACCGGGAAATGAACACTGAAGCTTTCTTT
14 | TRBD1 | - | TRBJ2-7 | TRBV19 | CASNPRDRPYEQYF | TGTGCCAGTAACCCCCGGGACAGACCTTACGAGCAGTACTTC
18 | - | once | TRBJ2-6 | TRBV2 | CASSEVAIRAAGANVLTF | TGTGCCAGCAGTGAAGTGGCGATCAGAGCGGCTGGGGCCAACGTCCTGACTTTC
14 | TRBD1 | - | TRBJ2-1 | TRBV7-9 | CASPSGTGYNEQFF | TGTGCCAGCCCATCCGGGACAGGGTACAATGAGCAGTTCTTC
12 | - | - | TRBJ1-2 | TRBV6-1 | CASRERTVGYTF | TGTGCCAGCAGGGAACGGACAGTCGGCTACACCTTC
15 | TRBD1 | - | TRBJ1-6 | TRBV15 | CATSSRGQGGSPLHF | TGTGCCACCAGCAGTAGGGGACAGGGGGGTTCACCCCTCCACTTT
18 | TRBD2 | - | TRBJ2-7 | TRBV19 | CASSPRTSGPGLSYEQYF | TGTGCCAGTAGTCCTCGGACTAGCGGACCAGGGCTCTCCTACGAGCAGTACTTC
12 | TRBD2 | - | TRBJ2-7 | TRBV10-3 | CAVAGVSYEQYF | TGTGCCGTAGCGGGAGTGTCCTACGAGCAGTACTTC
14 | - | - | TRBJ2-7 | TRBV7-2 | CASSLVFRVNEQYF | TGTGCCAGCAGCTTAGTATTCAGGGTCAACGAGCAGTACTTC
18 | TRBD2 | - | TRBJ2-1 | TRBV7-8 | CASSLLPQTSGTNNEQFF | TGTGCCAGCAGCTTATTACCTCAGACTAGCGGGACGAACAATGAGCAGTTCTTC
17 | TRBD2 | - | TRBJ2-5 | TRBV4-2 | CASSQDRLAGGPGTQYF | TGTGCCAGCAGCCAAGATCGGTTAGCGGGAGGGCCCGGGACCCAGTACTTC
15 | TRBD2 | - | TRBJ2-3 | TRBV5-5 | CASSLPLAGIDTQYF | TGTGCCAGCAGCTTGCCGCTAGCGGGAATTGATACGCAGTATTTT
13 | - | few | TRBJ1-5 | TRBV2 | CASKQGGNQPQHF | TGTGCCAGCAAACAGGGAGGGAATCAGCCCCAGCATTTT
19 | - | - | TRBJ2-7 | TRBV21-1 | CASSNPLALGQGASYEQYF | TGTGCCAGCAGCAACCCCTTGGCGCTAGGACAGGGGGCTTCCTACGAGCAGTACTTC
14 | - | - | TRBJ2-7 | TRBV21-1 | CASKSSGNPYEQYF | TGTGCCAGCAAATCTAGCGGAAACCCCTACGAGCAGTACTTC
14 | - | once | TRBJ2-7 | TRBV10-2 | CASSENREPYEQYF | TGCGCCAGCAGTGAGAACCGGGAGCCATACGAGCAGTACTTC
11 | - | - | TRBJ2-7 | TRBV29-1 | CSVRSGYEQYF | TGCAGCGTTAGAAGCGGCTACGAGCAGTACTTC
16 | TRBD1 | - | TRBJ1-2 | TRBV12-5 | CASVREAGTANYGYTF | TGTGCTAGTGTGAGAGAGGCTGGGACAGCGAACTATGGCTACACCTTC
15 | TRBD2 | - | TRBJ2-1 | TRBV5-1 | CASSLMAGGNNEQFF | TGCGCCAGCAGCTTGATGGCGGGAGGTAACAATGAGCAGTTCTTC
13 | - | - | TRBJ1-2 | TRBV7-9 | CASSSPRNYGYTF | TGTGCCAGCAGCTCCCCCCGGAACTATGGCTACACCTTC
11 | - | - | TRBJ1-2 | TRBV25-1 | CASSGRRGYTF | TGTGCCAGCAGTGGGAGAAGAGGCTACACCTTC
14 | TRBD2 | once | TRBJ2-7 | TRBV28 | CASRGAGGEWEQYF | TGTGCCAGCAGGGGAGCGGGAGGGGAGTGGGAGCAGTACTTC
14 | TRBD2 | - | TRBJ2-7 | TRBV30 | CAWSAVAGGYEQYF | TGTGCCTGGAGTGCCGTAGCGGGAGGCTACGAGCAGTACTTC
18 | TRBD1 | once | TRBJ2-2 | TRBV28 | CASSSGQGVGGNTGELFF | TGTGCCAGCAGTTCGGGACAGGGTGTAGGTGGTAACACCGGGGAGCTGTTTTTT
14 | TRBD1 | - | TRBJ1-4 | TRBV5-1 | CASSLKGQDEKLFF | TGCGCCAGCAGCTTGAAGGGACAGGATGAAAAACTGTTTTTT
19 | TRBD2 | - | TRBJ2-4 | TRBV2 | CASSARTGLAGGAKNIQYF | TGTGCCAGCAGCGCGCGCACGGGACTAGCGGGAGGGGCCAAAAACATTCAGTACTTC
16 | TRBD1 | - | TRBJ2-2 | TRBV14 | CASSQKQGALSGELFF | TGTGCCAGCAGCCAAAAACAGGGGGCGCTGAGCGGGGAGCTGTTTTTT
14 | - | - | TRBJ2-4 | TRBV7-2 | CASSFPKAKNIQYF | TGTGCCAGCAGCTTCCCCAAAGCCAAAAACATTCAGTACTTC
15 | TRBD2 | - | TRBJ2-7 | TRBV5-6 | CASSLVGRASYEQYF | TGTGCCAGCAGCTTGGTCGGGAGGGCGTCCTACGAGCAGTACTTC
16 | TRBD2 | - | TRBJ2-4 | TRBV5-1 | CASSSGGLAGATIQYF | TGCGCCAGCAGCTCCGGGGGACTAGCGGGAGCTACCATTCAGTACTTC
14 | TRBD1 | - | TRBJ1-1 | TRBV6-5 | CASGRMAGGSEAFF | TGTGCCAGCGGAAGGATGGCAGGGGGCTCGGAAGCTTTCTTT
13 | - | - | TRBJ1-1 | TRBV2 | CASRPGERAEAFF | TGTGCCAGCAGACCAGGGGAAAGGGCTGAAGCTTTCTTT
15 | TRBD1 | - | TRBJ1-5 | TRBV6-5 | CASSRTGRADQPQHF | TGTGCCAGCAGTAGGACAGGGAGGGCTGATCAGCCCCAGCATTTT
15 | - | - | TRBJ1-4 | TRBV27 | CASTLRGDTNEKLFF | TGTGCCAGCACCTTACGGGGGGATACTAATGAAAAACTGTTTTTT
12 | - | - | TRBJ2-7 | TRBV28 | CASSSSGSEQYF | TGTGCCAGCAGTTCCTCAGGGTCCGAGCAGTACTTC
14 | TRBD1 | - | TRBJ1-2 | TRBV28 | CASIPGQGNYGYTF | TGTGCCAGCATCCCGGGACAGGGGAACTATGGCTACACCTTC
14 | - | - | TRBJ1-2 | TRBV28 | CASSLIRANYGYTF | TGTGCCAGCAGTTTAATCAGGGCTAACTATGGCTACACCTTC
17 | TRBD2 | - | TRBJ2-4 | TRBV18 | CASSHGRAGLAKNIQYF | TGTGCCAGCTCACATGGGAGGGCCGGTTTGGCCAAAAACATTCAGTACTTC
12 | - | - | TRBJ1-1 | TRBV6-6 | CASSYTGAEAFF | TGTGCCAGCAGTTACACAGGAGCTGAAGCTTTCTTT
15 | TRBD2 | - | TRBJ2-3 | TRBV5-1 | CASNAGGVAGETQYF | TGCGCCAGCAACGCGGGGGGGGTAGCGGGAGAGACGCAGTATTTT
14 | - | - | TRBJ2-3 | TRBV18 | CASSPPRGQDTQYF | TGTGCCAGCTCACCACCGCGGGGGCAAGATACGCAGTATTTT
16 | - | - | TRBJ2-2 | TRBV19 | CASTKGDKIGTGELFF | TGTGCCAGTACTAAGGGGGACAAAATAGGTACCGGGGAGCTGTTTTTT
13 | - | - | TRBJ2-3 | TRBV5-1 | CASSLDRPDTQYF | TGCGCCAGCAGCTTGGACAGGCCAGATACGCAGTATTTT